Sample share makes the clone carrying this T cell receptor beta chain medium-sized (0.01 to 0.1%). Its antigen remains unidentified. The sample belongs to a study of prognosis after radiotherapy for stage I lung cancer. The wider study: Distant metastasis occurred in a handful of patients at a median of roughly 7 months after radiotherapy, while about 15 showed no significant progression.

From germline, CDR1 is MDHEN and CDR2 SYDVKM. The J segment lost 10 bases and the V segment lost 3 bases, leaving 5 bases of the junction unmatched. This CDR3 has 14 residues. Two-round multiplex PCR amplified TCR beta CDR3 from genomic DNA. Every TRBV and TRBJ gene had its own specific primer in first-round PCR. TCRdb reprocessed the multiplex PCR reads with MiXCR, giving one entry per CDR3 protein. The top ten clones hold 20% to 25% of a sample with 20,000 to 30,000 distinct CDR3 sequences, approximately 39% of them seen once. Study-wide points: It is unknown whether the expanded TCR clones recognize the tumor.

Without prior chemotherapy, radiotherapy or other malignancies, every patient was node-negative by CT and PET/CT. Source: PBMCs, taken before or after stereotactic body radiation therapy (not recorded which). The origin of this receptor is a donor over 45 with non-small cell lung cancer. The rearrangement uses TRBV28 and TRBJ2-2; 10 positions agree with TRBD2. In DNA form, the CDR3 reads TGTGCCAGCAGTTTCGGGCTAGCGGGAGCGGAGCTGTTTTTT. Translation gives CASSFGLAGAELFF.